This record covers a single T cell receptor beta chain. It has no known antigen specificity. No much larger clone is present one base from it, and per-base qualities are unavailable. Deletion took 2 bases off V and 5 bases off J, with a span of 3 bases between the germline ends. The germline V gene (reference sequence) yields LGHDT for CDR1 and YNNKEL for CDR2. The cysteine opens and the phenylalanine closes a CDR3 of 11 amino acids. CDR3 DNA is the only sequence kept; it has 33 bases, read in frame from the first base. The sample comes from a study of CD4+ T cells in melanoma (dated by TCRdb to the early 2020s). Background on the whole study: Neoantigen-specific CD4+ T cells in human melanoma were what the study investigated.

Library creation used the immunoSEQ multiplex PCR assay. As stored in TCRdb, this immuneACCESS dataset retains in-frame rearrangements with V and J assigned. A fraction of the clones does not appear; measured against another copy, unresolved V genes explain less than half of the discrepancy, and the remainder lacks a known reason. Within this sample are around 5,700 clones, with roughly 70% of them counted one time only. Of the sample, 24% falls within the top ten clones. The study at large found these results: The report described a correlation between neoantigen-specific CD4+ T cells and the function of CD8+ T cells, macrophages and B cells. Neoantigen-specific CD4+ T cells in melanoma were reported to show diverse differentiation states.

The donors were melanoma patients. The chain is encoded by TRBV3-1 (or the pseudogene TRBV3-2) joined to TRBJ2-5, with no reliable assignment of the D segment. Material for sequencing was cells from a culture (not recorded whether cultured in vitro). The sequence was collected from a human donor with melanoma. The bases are TGTGCCAGCAGCCAATACGAGACCCAGTACTTC. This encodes CASSQYETQYF.